Listed below are T cell receptor beta chains from one sample, sequenced in a study of blood T cells in healthy people across ages. TCRdb passed the 5' RACE reads through MiXCR, listing each CDR3 protein once. The data hold 2 million or so distinct CDR3 sequences, with approximately 50% observed a single time. Sequencing was done on a sample of blood. These receptors all come from a woman aged 40 to 50 in good health. The CDR3 runs from the conserved cysteine through the conserved F or W. The D gene is left open where the match is weak. Size tells how often a clone was seen (once, few, many) or the class of an expanded clone, and some rows leave it out.

D gene	clone size	V gene	J gene	CDR3 protein	CDR3 DNA
TRBD1	once	TRBV12-3/TRBV12-4	TRBJ2-7	CASSYYHRGRGEQYF	TGTGCCAGCAGTTATTATCACAGGGGGCGCGGCGAGCAGTACTTC
TRBD1	-	TRBV6-1	TRBJ2-7	CASSEYGTALGYEQYF	TGTGCCAGCAGTGAATACGGGACAGCTTTGGGCTACGAGCAGTACTTC
-	-	TRBV6-2/TRBV6-3	TRBJ2-3	CASRALRDTQYF	TGTGCCAGCAGAGCCCTACGAGATACGCAGTATTTT
-	-	TRBV29-1	TRBJ2-1	CSVDWSGRYNEQFF	TGCAGCGTTGACTGGTCCGGGCGCTACAATGAGCAGTTCTTC
TRBD1	-	TRBV28	TRBJ1-2	CASIRQGARVGYTF	TGTGCCAGCATCCGTCAGGGGGCGCGGGTAGGCTACACCTTC
-	-	TRBV4-3	TRBJ1-2	CASSQDLGKATYGYTF	TGCGCCAGCAGCCAAGATCTAGGCAAGGCTACGTATGGCTACACCTTC
TRBD1	-	TRBV24-1	TRBJ1-1	CATSDPGQGNTEAFF	TGTGCCACCAGTGATCCGGGACAGGGGAACACTGAAGCTTTCTTT
-	-	TRBV9	TRBJ1-2	CASSVRTDGYTF	TGTGCCAGCAGCGTTAGGACGGATGGCTACACCTTC
TRBD1	few	TRBV6-1	TRBJ1-6	CASSTTGTGDLSYNSPLHF	TGTGCCAGCAGCACCACCGGGACAGGGGATTTATCCTATAATTCACCCCTCCACTTT
-	few	TRBV5-1	TRBJ1-1	CASSPDSSGEAFF	TGCGCCAGCAGCCCAGACAGTTCCGGTGAAGCTTTCTTT
-	-	TRBV9	TRBJ2-1	CASREEGLGNEQFF	TGTGCCAGCCGCGAGGAGGGATTGGGCAATGAGCAGTTCTTC
TRBD1	-	TRBV7-9	TRBJ1-1	CASSPRTGNRYGNTEAFF	TGTGCCAGCAGCCCTCGGACAGGAAATCGGTATGGGAACACTGAAGCTTTCTTT
-	-	TRBV24-1	TRBJ1-2	CATSDPGGKDYGYTF	TGTGCCACCAGTGACCCGGGGGGGAAGGACTATGGCTACACCTTC
TRBD1	many	TRBV12-3/TRBV12-4	TRBJ2-7	CASSFGQGLYEQYF	TGTGCCAGCAGTTTTGGACAGGGATTATACGAGCAGTACTTC
TRBD1	-	TRBV5-1	TRBJ2-5	CASSLGDRKTQYF	TGCGCCAGCAGCTTGGGGGACAGGAAGACCCAGTACTTC
-	-	TRBV27	TRBJ2-5	CASSRDGWGETQYF	TGTGCCAGCAGCCGGGACGGATGGGGGGAGACCCAGTACTTC
-	-	TRBV20-1	TRBJ2-3	CSASGAPSDTQYF	TGCAGTGCTAGCGGGGCCCCGTCAGATACGCAGTATTTT
TRBD1	-	TRBV20-1	TRBJ2-1	CSATSGTGQFTNEQFF	TGCAGTGCTACGTCCGGGACAGGGCAATTCACCAATGAGCAGTTCTTC
TRBD2	-	TRBV6-2/TRBV6-3	TRBJ2-3	CASRRGNSGELYF	TGTGCCAGCAGAAGGGGTAATAGCGGGGAGCTGTATTTT
TRBD1	once	TRBV6-5	TRBJ1-6	CASSSEGTGNSPLHF	TGTGCCAGCAGTTCCGAAGGGACAGGGAATTCACCCCTCCACTTT
TRBD2	few	TRBV7-2	TRBJ2-7	CASKKRGGSYEQYF	TGTGCCAGCAAAAAGCGGGGGGGCTCCTACGAGCAGTACTTC
-	-	TRBV21-1	TRBJ2-7	CASSKGVATSYEQYF	TGTGCCAGCAGCAAAGGGGTAGCGACGTCCTACGAGCAGTACTTC
TRBD1	once	TRBV9	TRBJ1-1	CASSVDLDRGSNTEAFF	TGTGCCAGCAGCGTAGATCTCGACAGGGGGTCGAACACTGAAGCTTTCTTT
-	-	TRBV6-1	TRBJ2-5	CASGRGGPGETQYF	TGTGCCAGCGGGAGAGGGGGTCCCGGCGAGACCCAGTACTTC
-	-	TRBV24-1	TRBJ2-1	CATRGLSSHEQFF	TGTGCCACCAGGGGGCTGAGCTCCCATGAGCAGTTCTTC
TRBD1	few	TRBV6-5	TRBJ2-7	CASRDLTGRSYEQYF	TGTGCCAGCAGGGATTTGACAGGGCGCTCCTACGAGCAGTACTTC
-	-	TRBV5-1	TRBJ2-3	CASSRIGEGSTDTQYF	TGCGCCAGCAGCCGAATAGGGGAAGGAAGCACAGATACGCAGTATTTT
-	few	TRBV4-2	TRBJ1-5	CASSQEGGNQPQHF	TGTGCCAGCAGCCAAGAGGGAGGGAATCAGCCCCAGCATTTT
-	-	TRBV20-1	TRBJ2-3	CSARKRAGGVSTDTQYF	TGCAGTGCTAGAAAGCGGGCAGGCGGTGTGAGTACAGATACGCAGTATTTT
TRBD1	-	TRBV6-2/TRBV6-3	TRBJ1-6	CASWNRDRGVPLHF	TGTGCCAGCTGGAACCGGGACAGGGGGGTACCCCTCCACTTT
-	-	TRBV7-2	TRBJ2-3	CASRPPTRTSFTDTQYF	TGTGCCAGCAGGCCCCCAACCAGGACGAGCTTCACAGATACGCAGTATTTT
TRBD2	once	TRBV6-6	TRBJ2-3	CASGYSGLASTDTQYF	TGTGCCAGCGGTTACTCCGGACTAGCCAGCACAGATACGCAGTATTTT
-	-	TRBV6-1	TRBJ1-2	CASRKGDGYGYTF	TGTGCCAGTAGGAAGGGGGACGGCTATGGCTACACCTTC
-	-	TRBV20-1	TRBJ2-7	CSALRDGVVSYEQYF	TGCAGTGCTTTGAGAGACGGGGTAGTGTCCTACGAGCAGTACTTC
-	-	TRBV2	TRBJ1-4	CASRRDAATNEKLFF	TGTGCCAGCAGGCGAGACGCTGCAACTAATGAAAAACTGTTTTTT
TRBD1	-	TRBV24-1	TRBJ1-2	CATSDSAETGSLYTF	TGTGCCACCAGTGACTCCGCCGAGACAGGGAGTCTCTACACCTTC
TRBD1	few	TRBV28	TRBJ1-2	CASSIGQGVYGYTF	TGTGCCAGCAGTATCGGACAGGGAGTGTATGGCTACACCTTC
-	-	TRBV2	TRBJ2-3	CASSSGTAPTDTQYF	TGTGCCAGCAGTTCCGGGACGGCGCCCACAGATACGCAGTATTTT
-	-	TRBV20-1	TRBJ2-5	CSARDWDGRLRAQETQYF	TGCAGTGCTAGAGATTGGGACGGTAGACTCAGAGCCCAAGAGACCCAGTACTTC
-	-	TRBV7-2	TRBJ2-5	CASSLEGRVETQYF	TGTGCCAGCAGCTTAGAGGGACGGGTGGAGACCCAGTACTTC
-	-	TRBV20-1	TRBJ2-5	CSARDDGSGWETQYF	TGCAGTGCTAGGGATGACGGGAGCGGGTGGGAGACCCAGTACTTC
-	-	TRBV20-1	TRBJ2-3	CSANMVRIGDTQYF	TGCAGTGCTAATATGGTTAGAATTGGAGATACGCAGTATTTT
TRBD1	-	TRBV9	TRBJ2-1	CATAGGTGFNNEQFF	TGTGCCACCGCGGGCGGGACAGGGTTTAACAATGAGCAGTTCTTC
-	many	TRBV28	TRBJ2-1	CASSFFQGRNEQFF	TGTGCCAGCAGTTTTTTCCAGGGCCGGAATGAGCAGTTCTTC
-	-	TRBV4-1	TRBJ2-7	CASSQVGKPPYEQYF	TGCGCCAGCAGCCAAGTCGGGAAGCCACCCTACGAGCAGTACTTC
-	-	TRBV7-2	TRBJ1-2	CASSFVGGVNYGYTF	TGTGCCAGCAGCTTTGTAGGAGGGGTTAACTATGGCTACACCTTC
-	-	TRBV4-3	TRBJ1-1	CASSQERMNTEAFF	TGCGCCAGCAGCCAAGAGAGGATGAACACTGAAGCTTTCTTT
-	-	TRBV6-5	TRBJ2-2	CASRGGRKDGELFF	TGTGCCAGCAGGGGGGGGCGCAAGGACGGGGAGCTGTTTTTT
TRBD2	-	TRBV4-1	TRBJ2-1	CASSHLRTSSYNEQFF	TGCGCCAGCAGCCACCTCAGGACTAGCTCCTACAATGAGCAGTTCTTC
-	-	TRBV7-2	TRBJ2-1	CASSPQSNGQFF	TGTGCCAGCAGCCCTCAGTCCAATGGGCAGTTCTTC
TRBD1	-	TRBV11-2	TRBJ1-4	CASSSRTGEKLFF	TGTGCCAGCAGCTCCAGGACAGGGGAAAAACTGTTTTTT
TRBD1	-	TRBV4-3	TRBJ1-2	CASSQGWTGDYGYTF	TGCGCCAGCAGCCAAGGTTGGACAGGGGACTATGGCTACACCTTC
TRBD1	-	TRBV6-6	TRBJ2-1	CASSRTGVRNEQFF	TGTGCCAGCAGTCGGACAGGGGTGAGGAATGAGCAGTTCTTC
TRBD1	few	TRBV4-2	TRBJ1-2	CASSQDGGNRGRGYTF	TGTGCCAGCAGCCAAGACGGGGGTAACAGGGGGCGCGGCTACACCTTC
TRBD1	-	TRBV12-3/TRBV12-4	TRBJ2-2	CASSFVGRGSGELFF	TGTGCCAGCAGTTTTGTGGGCAGGGGGTCCGGGGAGCTGTTTTTT
TRBD2	few	TRBV4-3	TRBJ2-3	CASSQETSGSTNTQYF	TGCGCCAGCAGCCAAGAGACTAGCGGCTCCACGAATACGCAGTATTTT
TRBD1	-	TRBV5-1	TRBJ2-5	CASSLLPGTGAFQETQYF	TGCGCCAGCAGCTTGCTTCCCGGGACAGGGGCGTTTCAAGAGACCCAGTACTTC
-	few	TRBV6-2/TRBV6-3	TRBJ2-4	CASSYDRGSPGYNGIQYF	TGTGCCAGCAGTTACGACCGGGGGTCCCCAGGTTACAATGGCATTCAGTACTTC
TRBD1	few	TRBV27	TRBJ2-7	CASSALTGGEQYF	TGTGCCAGCAGTGCCTTGACAGGGGGCGAGCAGTACTTC
TRBD1	few	TRBV7-9	TRBJ1-2	CASSNLGQGINYGYTF	TGTGCCAGCAGCAATCTGGGACAGGGTATTAACTATGGCTACACCTTC